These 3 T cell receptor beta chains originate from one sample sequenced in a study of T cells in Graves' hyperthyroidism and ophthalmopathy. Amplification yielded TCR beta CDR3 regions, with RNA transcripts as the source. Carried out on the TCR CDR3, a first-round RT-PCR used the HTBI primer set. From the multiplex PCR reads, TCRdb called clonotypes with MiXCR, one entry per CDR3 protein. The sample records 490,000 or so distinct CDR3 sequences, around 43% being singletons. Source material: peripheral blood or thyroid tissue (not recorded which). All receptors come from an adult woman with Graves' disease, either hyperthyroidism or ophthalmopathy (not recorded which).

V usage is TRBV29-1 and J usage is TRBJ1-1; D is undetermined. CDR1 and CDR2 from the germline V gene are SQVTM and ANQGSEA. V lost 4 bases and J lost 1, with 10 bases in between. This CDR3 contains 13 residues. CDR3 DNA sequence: TGCAGCGTTGTGTGGCCCGCGAACACTGAAGCTTTCTTT. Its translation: CSVVWPANTEAFF.

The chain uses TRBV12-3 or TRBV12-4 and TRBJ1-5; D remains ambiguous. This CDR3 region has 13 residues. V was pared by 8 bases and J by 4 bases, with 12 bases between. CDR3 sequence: CASGYGPNQPQHF. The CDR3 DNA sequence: TGTGCCAGCGGCTACGGTCCAAATCAGCCCCAGCATTTT.

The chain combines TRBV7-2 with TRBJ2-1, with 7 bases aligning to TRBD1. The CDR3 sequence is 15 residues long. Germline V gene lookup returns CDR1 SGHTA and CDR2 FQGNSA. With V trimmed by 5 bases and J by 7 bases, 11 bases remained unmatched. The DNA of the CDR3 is TGTGCCAGCAGCCAAGACAGGGATCGGTCAAATGAGCAGTTCTTC. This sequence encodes CASSQDRDRSNEQFF.